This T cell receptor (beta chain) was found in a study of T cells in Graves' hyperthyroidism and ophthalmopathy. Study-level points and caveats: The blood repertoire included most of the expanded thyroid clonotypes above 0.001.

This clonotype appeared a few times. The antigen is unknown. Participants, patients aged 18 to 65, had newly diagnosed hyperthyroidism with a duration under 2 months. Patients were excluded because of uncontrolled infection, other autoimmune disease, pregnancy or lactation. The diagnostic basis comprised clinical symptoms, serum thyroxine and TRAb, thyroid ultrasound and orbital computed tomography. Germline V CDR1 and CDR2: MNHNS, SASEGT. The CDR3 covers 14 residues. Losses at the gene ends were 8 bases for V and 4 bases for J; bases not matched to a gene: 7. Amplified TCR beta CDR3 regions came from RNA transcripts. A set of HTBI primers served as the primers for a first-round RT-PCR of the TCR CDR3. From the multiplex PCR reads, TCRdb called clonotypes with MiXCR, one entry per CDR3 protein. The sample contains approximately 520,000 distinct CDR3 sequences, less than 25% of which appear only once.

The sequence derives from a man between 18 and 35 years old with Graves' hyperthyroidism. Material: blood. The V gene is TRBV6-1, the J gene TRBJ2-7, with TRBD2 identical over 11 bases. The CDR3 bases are TGTGCCAGCGTGTCCCTAGCGGGGGGATACGAGCAGTACTTC. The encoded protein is CASVSLAGGYEQYF.